This T cell receptor (beta chain) was identified during a study of blood T cells in healthy people across ages (dated by TCRdb to between 2014 and 2017). About the full investigation: In model experiments, template switching captured about one uniquely barcoded TCR beta cDNA molecule for every two T cells. To track age-related changes in TCR beta repertoire diversity, the study relied on deep sequencing normalized with unique cDNA molecular identifiers. To avoid experimental bias, donors of different ages were distributed randomly across sequencing lanes. Using the same blood draw, the study looked at two additional independent replicas of 1 million unique cDNA reads for two donors, one aged 18 to 30 and the other aged 80 or older. The donors were split into four age groups: young (average around 15 years), middle-aged (39), aged (roughly 65) and long-lived (approximately 80). Overall study results and their limits: Compared with the aged group, more naive CD4+ T cells, fewer expanded clones and increased TCR diversity were shown by the long-lived group, suggesting age selection. As age increased, observed TCR beta diversity per million T cells dropped in a roughly linear way, and a significant reduction was already evident by age 40. A strong correlation was found between observed TCR beta diversity and the percentage of naive T cells measured by flow cytometry. Since profiling was done on bulk unsorted PBMCs, naive and antigen-experienced compartments could not be conclusively compared. Because donor CMV infection status was unknown, age-related changes in expanded clonotypes were potentially confounded. Estimates of total diversity from one million sequenced T cells were regarded as lower bounds and underestimates.

The donors were roughly 39 Caucasian individuals from Russia, aged roughly 6 to 100 years, who were systemically healthy. Each donor gave about 11 milliliters of peripheral blood, drawn into EDTA-treated Vacutainer tubes. Ficoll-Paque density-gradient centrifugation was used to isolate PBMCs, with at least 6 million per sample. Total RNA was extracted from PBMCs with Trizol reagent, with at least 5 micrograms obtained per sample. The percentages of naive CD45RAhigh/CD27high T cells were determined by flow cytometry on a PBMC aliquot from every donor. The germline V gene provides CDR1 LGHNA and CDR2 YNFKEQ. Compared with germline, V lacks 1 base and J lacks 5 bases; bases without a gene match: 6. Counted from cysteine to phenylalanine, this CDR3 has 16 amino acids. The only DNA kept is the CDR3, 48 bases in frame from the first base. Points on this clonotype: Its antigen remains undetermined. The record has no base qualities; no much larger clone is one base away.

The library was generated by 5' RACE. Instrument on record: Illumina HiSeq 2500. A second about 7 to 12 cycle PCR used a sample-barcoded 5' primer and a J-beta primer mix. A template-switch 5' adaptor carrying 12 random nucleotides introduced a unique molecular identifier onto each TCR beta cDNA molecule. Each sample yielded at least 2.5 million CDR3-containing paired-end reads. All of the RNA was converted into first-strand cDNA using the Mint cDNA synthesis kit, with a TRBC-specific oligonucleotide serving as the primer. All cDNA was treated with uracil-DNA glycosylase and then went through a first 18-cycle PCR with the universal primers M1SS and BC2_uni_R. The paper's processing steps were these. Normalization of each sample was performed by random selection of 1 million high-quality reads, each carrying a distinct molecular identifier. Reads with shared molecular identifiers were discarded instead of being binned into consensus sequences. MiTCR, with a Q25 quality threshold and the strictest error-elimination algorithm, was used for CDR3 identification, clonotype clustering and error correction. A nonparametric unseen species model with Euler transformation was used to estimate a lower bound on total TCR beta diversity. Through fastp at Q25 and MiXCR, TCRdb rebuilt clones from the public reads, retaining in-frame beta chains. Rows matching on CDR3 protein sequence are summarized as one entry with the most common DNA and genes. The V and J calls shown here were made by TCRdb, not taken from the authors' results. This sample gives over 1.5 million distinct CDR3 sequences in total; just under 50% of them show up just once. The ten largest clones capture around 2.1% of the sample.

The sequence came from a woman aged 40 to 50 in good health. Specimen: blood. This receptor chain uses TRBV4-2 and TRBJ2-1; 9 middle bases align to TRBD2. The DNA sequence is as follows: TGTGCCAGCAGCCAAGCTCTAGCGGGGATGAACAATGAGCAGTTCTTC. This translates into CASSQALAGMNNEQFF.